Sequencing of this TCR beta chain was carried out in a study of control samples from healthy donors and cancer patients. Data came from immunoSEQ multiplex PCR; TCRdb stores just in-frame clones and leaves some out. The sample lists some 150,000 clones; roughly 94% were seen once. Germline values: CDR1 MNHNY, CDR2 SVGAGI (reference sequence). This CDR3 spans 15 amino acids. Losses at the gene ends were 5 bases for V and 5 bases for J; bases not matched to a gene: 9. The sequence was collected from a man aged 35-49 years in good health. The V and J genes are TRBV6-6 and TRBJ1-5, with 7 bases identical to TRBD1. Sequenced sample: blood. Written as DNA, the CDR3 is TGTGCCAGCAGTCTGACAGGGCCCACTGATCAGCCCCAGCATTTT. Protein: CASSLTGPTDQPQHF.